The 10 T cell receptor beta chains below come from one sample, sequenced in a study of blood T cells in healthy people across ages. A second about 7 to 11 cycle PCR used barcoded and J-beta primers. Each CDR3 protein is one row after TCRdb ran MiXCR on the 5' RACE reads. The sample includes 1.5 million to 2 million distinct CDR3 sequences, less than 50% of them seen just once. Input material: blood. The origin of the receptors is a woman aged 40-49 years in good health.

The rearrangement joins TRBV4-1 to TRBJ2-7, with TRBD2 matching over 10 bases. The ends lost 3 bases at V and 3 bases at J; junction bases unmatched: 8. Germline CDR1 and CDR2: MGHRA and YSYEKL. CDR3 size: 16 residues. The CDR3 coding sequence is TGCGCCAGCAGCCAGGGACGGACTAGCGGATACTACGAGCAGTACTTC. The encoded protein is CASSQGRTSGYYEQYF.

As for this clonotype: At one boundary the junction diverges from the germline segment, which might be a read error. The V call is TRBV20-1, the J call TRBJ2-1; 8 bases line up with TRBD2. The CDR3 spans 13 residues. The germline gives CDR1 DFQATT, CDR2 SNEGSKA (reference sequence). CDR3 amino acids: CRATGGDYNEQFF. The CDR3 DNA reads TGCAGAGCTACGGGGGGGGATTACAATGAGCAGTTCTTC.

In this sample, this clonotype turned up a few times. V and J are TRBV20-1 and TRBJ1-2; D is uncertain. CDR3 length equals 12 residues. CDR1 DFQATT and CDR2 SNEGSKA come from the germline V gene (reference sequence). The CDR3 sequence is CSPNPANYGYTF. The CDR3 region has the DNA TGCAGCCCCAATCCCGCTAACTATGGCTACACCTTC.

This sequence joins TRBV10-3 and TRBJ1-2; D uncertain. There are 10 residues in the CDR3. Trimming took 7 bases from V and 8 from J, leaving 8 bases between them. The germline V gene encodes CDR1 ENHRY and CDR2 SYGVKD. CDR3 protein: CAINAGGYTF. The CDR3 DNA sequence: TGTGCCATCAACGCGGGGGGCTACACCTTC.

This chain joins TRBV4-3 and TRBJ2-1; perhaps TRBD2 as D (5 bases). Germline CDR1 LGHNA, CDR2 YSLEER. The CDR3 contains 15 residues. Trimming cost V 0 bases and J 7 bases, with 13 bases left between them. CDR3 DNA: TGCGCCAGCAGCCAAGATAGCGAGGCTCAAAATGAGCAGTTCTTC. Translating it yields CASSQDSEAQNEQFF.

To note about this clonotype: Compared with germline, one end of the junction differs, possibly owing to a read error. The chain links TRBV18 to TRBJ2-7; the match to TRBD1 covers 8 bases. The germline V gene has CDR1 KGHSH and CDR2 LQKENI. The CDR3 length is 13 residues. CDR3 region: CAGSPLDRGEQYF. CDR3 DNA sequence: TGTGCCGGCTCACCACTAGACAGGGGCGAGCAGTACTTC.

DNA for the CDR3: TGTGCCAGCAGCTTAGCGGAAGGTGGGACAGGGGGCACTGAAGCTTTCTTT. This encodes CASSLAEGGTGGTEAFF. The rearrangement uses TRBV7-9 and TRBJ1-1; 11 bases agree with TRBD1. Looked up from germline, CDR1 is SEHNR and CDR2 is FQNEAQ (reference sequence). V shed 0 bases, J shed 4 bases, and the junction held 7 bases outside the gene matches. There are 17 residues in the CDR3.

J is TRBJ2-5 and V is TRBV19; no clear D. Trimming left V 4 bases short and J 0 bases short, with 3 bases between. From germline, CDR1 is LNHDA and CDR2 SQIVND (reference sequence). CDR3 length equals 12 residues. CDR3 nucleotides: TGTGCCAGTAGTAACTACCAAGAGACCCAGTACTTC. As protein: CASSNYQETQYF.

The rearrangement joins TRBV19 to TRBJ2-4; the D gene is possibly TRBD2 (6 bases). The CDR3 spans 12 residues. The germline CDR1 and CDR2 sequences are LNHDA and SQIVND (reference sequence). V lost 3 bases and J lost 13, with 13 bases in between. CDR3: CASSMEGVEQYF. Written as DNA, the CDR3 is TGTGCCAGTAGTATGGAGGGTGTGGAGCAGTACTTC.

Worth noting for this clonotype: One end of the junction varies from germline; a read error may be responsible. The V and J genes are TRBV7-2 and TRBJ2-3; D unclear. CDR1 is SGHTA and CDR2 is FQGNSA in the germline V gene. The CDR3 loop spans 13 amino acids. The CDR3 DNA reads TGTGCCTGCAGCTTTCCACCGCCCAATACGCAGTATTTT. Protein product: CACSFPPPNTQYF.